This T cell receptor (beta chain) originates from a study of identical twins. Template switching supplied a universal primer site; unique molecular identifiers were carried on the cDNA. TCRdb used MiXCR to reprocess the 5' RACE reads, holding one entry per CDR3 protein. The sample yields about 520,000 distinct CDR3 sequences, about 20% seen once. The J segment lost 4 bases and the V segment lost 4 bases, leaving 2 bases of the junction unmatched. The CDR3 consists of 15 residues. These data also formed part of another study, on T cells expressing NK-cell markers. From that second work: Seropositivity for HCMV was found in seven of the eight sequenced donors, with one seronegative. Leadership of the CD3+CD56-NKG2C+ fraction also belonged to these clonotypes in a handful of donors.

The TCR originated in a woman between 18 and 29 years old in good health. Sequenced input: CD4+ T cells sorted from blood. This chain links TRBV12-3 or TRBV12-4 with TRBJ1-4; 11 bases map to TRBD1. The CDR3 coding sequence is TGTGCCAGCAGTTGGGGACAGGGGGATAATGAAAAACTGTTTTTT. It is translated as CASSWGQGDNEKLFF.